This T cell receptor (beta chain) was profiled in a study of T-cell memory formation after mild COVID-19 (dated by TCRdb to the early 2020s). Study-level background: TCR sequence clusters from the two donors were found to be largely donor specific. Longitudinal TCRalpha and TCRbeta repertoire sequencing tracked T-cell clones expanding and contracting after mild COVID-19 in two donors. Two young, previously healthy adult volunteers made up the cohort, one male and one female.

V sheds 5 bases and J sheds 3 bases, leaving 15 bases between their ends. There are 15 amino acids in the CDR3, from cysteine to phenylalanine inclusive. CDR3 DNA is the only sequence kept; it has 45 bases, read in frame from the first base. In the case of this clonotype: Its recognized antigen is unknown. No per-base quality is available; no much larger clone lies one base away.

TCRdb shows the sequencer as Illumina NovaSeq 6000. TCRalpha and TCRbeta cDNA libraries were built by 5'RACE with constant-segment primers, adding sample barcodes and unique molecular identifiers. RNA was extracted from every sample with Trizol reagent. Libraries were amplified in two PCR steps, with a second sample barcode and Illumina TruSeq adapters added in the second step. Sequencing of libraries was performed on an Illumina NovaSeq with 2 x 150 bp paired-end reads. Concerning the study's data processing: Reads were demultiplexed and collapsed into UMI-guided consensus sequences with migec v1.2.7. With mixcr v2.1.11, UMI consensuses were aligned to TRA and TRB V and J templates and assembled into clonotypes. A clonotype was counted as expanded or contracted only if both edgeR and NoisET called the change significant, with noise models trained on biological replicates. For edgeR calls, the thresholds were a false discovery rate-adjusted p below 0.01 and a log2 fold-change of 1. As an exploratory analysis of dynamics, PCA with hierarchical clustering was applied to max-normalized trajectories of the 1000 most abundant clonotypes. Separately sequenced CD4+ and CD8+ repertoires were used to assign the CD4 or CD8 phenotype of responding clones. The public reads were quality trimmed at Q25 with fastp and then assembled into clones with MiXCR by TCRdb, keeping productive beta chains. All rows with the same CDR3 protein become a single entry with the most common DNA and genes. Here the V and J calls rest on TCRdb's processing, not on the authors' analysis. For this sample the table gives about 88,000 distinct CDR3 sequences, of which roughly 25% were detected only once. Roughly 39% of the sample is held by the ten biggest clonotypes.

PBMCs were isolated by Ficoll-Paque density gradient centrifugation. On the study overall, not on this receptor specifically: Some responding clones were detected in pre-infection memory, suggesting pre-existing cross-reactive memory T cells joined the SARS-CoV-2 response. Contracting CD4+ clones appeared mostly in the CM and EM memory subsets, whereas CD8+ clones were enriched in EMRA. Balanced CD4/CD8 phenotypes were observed for clones contracting from day 15 to 85, whereas a bias towards CD4+ was observed for a second wave of clones expanding from day 15 to 37. SARS-CoV-2 specificity of the second-wave clones peaking on day 37 was not confirmed. Only two mild cases were covered by the study, and larger cohorts that include severe cases with pre-infection samples were considered necessary.

Input material: PBMCs or a T cell subset sorted from them (not recorded which). This receptor chain uses TRBV12-3 or TRBV12-4 and TRBJ2-3, with TRBD2 perhaps the D gene, on 5 matching bases. The sequence was obtained from a man younger than 35 who had mild COVID-19 (a few samples of this study predate the infection). The sample titles of this study are shuffled in the database, so cell type and time point are left out; the donor was told from shared clones. The bases read TGTGCCAGCAGTCCCCCCTGGGAGAGTACAGATACGCAGTATTTT. Its protein product is CASSPPWESTDTQYF.